Below are 16 T cell receptor beta chains sequenced from a single sample in a study of CD8 T cells in ankylosing spondylitis. Study outcomes and limitations: There was a TCR beta motif, made of 7 to 9 highly homologous variants, that appeared characteristic of ankylosing spondylitis blood.

Using its own MiXCR run on the 5' RACE reads, TCRdb lists one record per CDR3 protein. The table includes roughly 670,000 distinct CDR3 sequences, 15% to 20% detected once. No antigen is known for these receptors. Sequenced input: blood, either unsorted or a sorted T cell fraction (not recorded which). The source of these receptors is a male donor with ankylosing spondylitis.

This clonotype has just a few counts. V usage is TRBV9 and J usage is TRBJ2-7; possible D gene TRBD2, 6 bases. Deletions cut 3 bases from V and 3 bases from J, with 16 bases between. Germline values: CDR1 SGDLS, CDR2 YYNGEE. The CDR3 has 15 amino acids. CDR3 in amino acids: CASSGPGTLNYEQYF. The CDR3 nucleotides read TGTGCCAGCAGCGGGCCCGGGACTCTTAACTACGAGCAGTACTTC.

V gene TRBV4-1 combines with J gene TRBJ1-4, with TRBD1 matching over 8 bases. The length of the CDR3 is 15 residues. CDR1 is MGHRA, CDR2 YSYEKL, per germline. Trimming cost V 5 bases and J 2 bases; bases outside gene matches: 4. The CDR3 region has the DNA TGCGCCAGCAGCGGCGGACAGGGCACTAATGAAAAACTGTTTTTT. Residues: CASSGGQGTNEKLFF.

There are a few counts of this clonotype. The V gene is TRBV12-3 or TRBV12-4, the J gene TRBJ1-1, with 9 bases that match TRBD1. J gave up 11 bases and V 3 bases, and 7 bases lay outside the gene matches. The CDR3 covers 13 residues. DNA for the CDR3: TGTGCCAGCAGTTTGTTAACAGGGGGCGCGGCTTTCTTT. Its translation: CASSLLTGGAAFF.

V and J are TRBV12-3 or TRBV12-4 and TRBJ1-4, with TRBD1 identical over 8 bases. With V trimmed by 7 bases and J by 7 bases, 2 bases remained unmatched. The CDR3 length is 12 residues. Here the CDR3 DNA reads TGTGCCAGCAAGGACAGGGTTGAAAAACTGTTTTTT. Its translation is CASKDRVEKLFF.

This sequence joins TRBV28 and TRBJ2-4, with TRBD2 identical over 10 bases. There are 16 residues in the CDR3. CDR1 MDHEN and CDR2 SYDVKM come from the germline V gene. The J segment lost 5 bases and the V segment lost 5 bases, leaving 9 bases of the junction unmatched. The CDR3 reads CASSGGASGSQNIQYF. The CDR3 DNA sequence: TGTGCCAGCAGTGGGGGAGCTAGCGGGAGCCAAAACATTCAGTACTTC. Using reference TRBV28 and TRBJ2-4 for the parts outside the CDR3, the full variable domain is DVKVTQSSRYLVKRTGEKVFLECVQDMDHENMFWYRQDPGLGLRLIYFSYDVKMKEKGDIPEGYSVSREKKERFSLILESASTNQTSMYLCASSGGASGSQNIQYFGAGTRLSVL.

This clonotype was counted at least ten times. This sequence joins TRBV12-3 or TRBV12-4 and TRBJ2-7; the D is unclear. Trimming took off 4 bases at V and 3 bases at J, with 7 bases between the two ends. The CDR3 has 12 amino acids. CDR3 loop: CASSSQNYEQYF. DNA for the CDR3: TGTGCCAGCAGTTCGCAGAACTACGAGCAGTACTTC.

This clonotype was seen more than once but under ten times. The chain combines TRBV7-2 with TRBJ1-4, with 7 positions matching TRBD1. CDR3 length: 15 amino acids. Losses at the gene ends were 1 base for V and 7 bases for J; bases not matched to a gene: 6. CDR1 SGHTA and CDR2 FQGNSA come from the germline V gene. The CDR3 coding sequence is TGTGCCAGCAGCTTAGAGCAGGGGGTACGTGAAAAACTGTTTTTT. This gives the protein CASSLEQGVREKLFF.

This clonotype was detected only a few times. This sequence joins TRBV20-1 and TRBJ1-4; 9 bases fit TRBD1. In germline, CDR1 is DFQATT, CDR2 SNEGSKA (reference sequence). Germline trimming cut 3 bases from V and 8 bases from J; bases unmatched to any gene: 13. CDR3 size: 16 residues. The CDR3 coding sequence is TGCAGTGCTAGGGGGCGAACCGGGACAGGGAAAGAAAAACTGTTTTTT. This gives the protein CSARGRTGTGKEKLFF.

This clonotype has only a few counts. V gene TRBV5-5 combines with J gene TRBJ2-1; D unclear. This CDR3 is 15 amino acids long. Germline lookup yields CDR1 SGHKS and CDR2 YYEKEE (reference sequence). The germline V and J ends were trimmed by 0 bases and 2 bases, with 9 bases remaining between them. CDR3 DNA: TGTGCCAGCAGCTTGGACCCCGGAGCCTACAATGAGCAGTTCTTC. It translates to CASSLDPGAYNEQFF.

This chain uses TRBV12-3 or TRBV12-4 with TRBJ2-1, with 16 bases fitting TRBD2. V lost 5 bases and J lost 5; bases outside the gene matches: 12. The CDR3 runs 19 residues. CDR3 amino acids: CASSLVPGLAGGLHNEQFF. The CDR3 DNA reads as TGTGCCAGCAGTCTCGTCCCGGGACTAGCGGGAGGGCTCCACAATGAGCAGTTCTTC.

In its sample, this clonotype was seen a few times. The chain carries TRBV28 and TRBJ2-3, with a tentative D call TRBD2 (6 bases). CDR3 length: 13 residues. V was trimmed by 8 bases and J by 0 bases, leaving 9 bases between them. Per the germline V gene, CDR1 is MDHEN and CDR2 is SYDVKM. CDR3 DNA: TGTGCCAGCCGGGACTCGAGCACAGATACGCAGTATTTT. It yields the protein CASRDSSTDTQYF.

The chain is built from TRBV7-3 and TRBJ2-1; tentatively, D is TRBD1 (6 bases). The germline gives CDR1 SGHTA, CDR2 FQGTGA. Trimming left V 4 bases short and J 5 bases short, with 15 bases between. CDR3 size: 15 residues. The CDR3 sequence is CASSWGPLTDNEQFF. CDR3 coding DNA: TGTGCCAGCAGCTGGGGGCCATTAACTGACAATGAGCAGTTCTTC.

This clonotype was seen a few times. V usage is TRBV12-3 or TRBV12-4 and J usage is TRBJ1-2; no clear D gene. V lost 5 bases, J lost 3 bases, and 13 bases lay in between. This CDR3 has 14 residues. Written as DNA, the CDR3 is TGTGCCAGCAGTACCCCGACTGATGACTATGGCTACACCTTC. Its translation is CASSTPTDDYGYTF.

The V call is TRBV29-1, the J call TRBJ2-7, with TRBD1 matching over 8 bases. J gave up 5 bases and V 4 bases, and 4 bases lay outside the gene matches. The germline gives CDR1 SQVTM, CDR2 ANQGSEA. There are 12 residues in the CDR3. The CDR3 nucleotides are TGCAGCGTTGTCAGGGGGCGGGACGAGCAGTACTTC. Its protein product is CSVVRGRDEQYF.

This clonotype was detected only a few times. The chain links TRBV28 to TRBJ1-5; perhaps TRBD1 as D (5 bases). The V gene's germline CDR1 is MDHEN and CDR2 SYDVKM. V was shortened by 2 bases and J by 3 bases, with 11 bases between the two germline ends. The CDR3 spans 15 residues. CDR3 sequence reads: CASSLRGVNNQPQHF. Written as DNA, the CDR3 is TGTGCCAGCAGTTTACGGGGGGTGAACAATCAGCCCCAGCATTTT.

The V call is TRBV4-1, the J call TRBJ2-1; unclear D gene. Trimming shortened V by 1 base and J by 6 bases, and 7 bases separated the two germline ends. From germline, CDR1 is MGHRA and CDR2 YSYEKL. The length of the CDR3 is 13 residues. The CDR3 DNA reads TGCGCCAGCAGCCAAGCCTGGTCCAATGAGCAGTTCTTC. Protein sequence: CASSQAWSNEQFF.